The following is a TCR beta chain sequence with its context. These data are taken from a study of blood T cell repertoires in COVID-19. At the level of the study: The study drew acute and convalescent COVID-19 samples from the United States, Italy and Spain. T cells, B-cell-depleted T cells, or PBMCs provided the cDNA or gDNA that served as material.

After removal of 8 bases from V and 3 bases from J, the junction contained 1 base not matched to a gene. This CDR3 has 14 amino acids. Germline V CDR1 and CDR2: KGHDR, SFDVKD. Source study methods: Reference gene primer amplification in the assay estimated nucleated cell counts. Profiling relied on immunoSEQ multiplex PCR, and the TCRdb table lists in-frame clones only, not all of them. V, J and clone size are those of that table, while D and trimming were read from the DNA. This table has approximately 230,000 clones, about 83% appearing once. The source of this sequence is a man aged 80 or over with acute or convalescent COVID-19. Sequences were obtained from peripheral blood. This chain joins TRBV24-1 and TRBJ2-1; 12 nucleotides match TRBD2. The CDR3: CATMGLAGYNEQFF. CDR3 coding DNA: TGTGCCACCATGGGACTAGCGGGCTACAATGAGCAGTTCTTC.